These 9 T cell receptor beta chains were all obtained from the same sample, sequenced in a study of regulatory T cells in long-lasting Graves disease. According to the study, TCR beta libraries were built with iRepertoire HTBI primers and CDR3-region Arm-PCR. TCRdb fed the multiplex PCR reads into MiXCR, producing one record per CDR3 protein. The sample lists some 350,000 distinct CDR3 sequences, about a sixth seen once, with 20% in the top ten. The time point: newly diagnosed GD, antithyroid drugs for less than 3 months. The TCR library was prepared using RNA isolated from PBMCs. This same sample was also part of a study on T cells in Graves' hyperthyroidism and ophthalmopathy.

The sample in question was peripheral blood mononuclear cells (PBMCs), obtained at new diagnosis, from a patient treated with antithyroid drugs. These receptors were collected from a woman aged 18-29 years with Graves disease.

The table lists this clonotype with many counts. The chain couples TRBV7-8 to TRBJ1-1; D gene uncertain. Germline lookup yields CDR1 SGHVS and CDR2 FQNEAQ. V was pared by 2 bases and J by 1 base, with 8 bases between. The CDR3 totals 14 residues. This CDR3 is CASSLSSWNTEAFF. In DNA, the CDR3 is TGTGCCAGCAGCTTAAGCTCATGGAACACTGAAGCTTTCTTT.

This chain connects TRBV6-1 to TRBJ1-5, with 7 positions matching TRBD1. The V gene's germline CDR1 is MNHNS and CDR2 SASEGT. The CDR3 consists of 16 residues. Trimming at V came to 3 bases and at J to 2 bases, leaving 7 bases not matched to a gene. Written as DNA, the CDR3 is TGTGCCAGCAGTGAGACGACAGGGACGGGCAATCAGCCCCAGCATTTT. Residues: CASSETTGTGNQPQHF.

This clonotype was observed many times. J is TRBJ2-1 and V is TRBV27; D not resolved. Germline-derived CDR1 and CDR2 are MNHEY and SMNVEV (reference sequence). V lost 0 bases, J lost 6 bases, and 6 bases lay in between. The length of the CDR3 is 13 residues. DNA of the CDR3: TGTGCCAGCAGTTTATCTGGGTTCAATGAGCAGTTCTTC. Translating gives CASSLSGFNEQFF.

This clonotype was counted many times. The chain combines TRBV12-3 or TRBV12-4 with TRBJ2-1, with no clear D. The CDR3 has 14 residues. V lost 4 bases and J lost 5, with 12 bases in between. The CDR3 is CASSYYGLNNEQFF. CDR3 sequence (DNA): TGTGCCAGCAGTTACTACGGGTTGAACAATGAGCAGTTCTTC.

This clonotype was picked up many times. V gene TRBV5-1 combines with J gene TRBJ1-5, with D tentatively TRBD1 (6 bases). Per germline, CDR1 SGHRS and CDR2 YFSETQ. V lost 0 bases and J lost 6, with 10 bases in between. CDR3 length: 14 amino acids. CDR3 in DNA: TGCGCCAGCAGCTTGGGGGGGCCGGCTCAGCCCCAGCATTTT. Amino acid sequence: CASSLGGPAQPQHF.

This clonotype has a handful of counts. The V and J genes are TRBV9 and TRBJ2-1; D is unclear. The CDR3 totals 14 residues. Between the trimmed V and J ends, which lost 0 bases and 2 bases, there was a span of 6 bases. Germline values: CDR1 SGDLS, CDR2 YYNGEE. The CDR3 loop is CASSVDGPYNEQFF. The CDR3 DNA reads TGTGCCAGCAGCGTAGACGGACCCTACAATGAGCAGTTCTTC. Variable domain in full (rest from reference TRBV9 and TRBJ2-1): DSGVTQTPKHLITATGQRVTLRCSPRSGDLSVYWYQQSLDQGLQFLIQYYNGEERAKGNILERFSAQQFPDLHSELNLSSLELGDSALYFCASSVDGPYNEQFFGPGTRLTVL.

This clonotype showed up many times. V usage is TRBV20-1 and J usage is TRBJ2-1; D gene unclear. V shed 5 bases and J shed 8 bases, with 4 bases lying between them. In germline, CDR1 is DFQATT, CDR2 SNEGSKA (reference sequence). The CDR3 is 9 amino acids. CDR3 sequence reads: CSARDEQFF. The CDR3 DNA follows: TGCAGTGCTCGCGATGAGCAGTTCTTC.

This clonotype was counted many times. The CDR3 loop reads CASFDRTDTQYF. The DNA of the CDR3 is TGTGCCTCCTTCGACAGGACAGATACGCAGTATTTT. J is TRBJ2-3 and V is TRBV30; a possible D gene is TRBD1 (6 bases). The V gene lost 7 bases and the J gene lost 3 bases, with 11 bases spanning the gap. This CDR3 region has 12 residues. Germline V gene data show CDR1 as GTSNPN and CDR2 as SVGIG (reference sequence).

Ten or more counts support this clonotype. The CDR3 coding sequence is TGCAGTGCACCCAGGGTCGAGGGTAATCCCGAGCAGTACTTC. Translated, it gives CSAPRVEGNPEQYF. The chain employs TRBV20-1 and TRBJ2-7; D may be TRBD1 or TRBD2 (5 bases each). Germline V gene data show CDR1 as DFQATT and CDR2 as SNEGSKA (reference sequence). There are 14 residues in the CDR3. V shed 6 bases and J shed 6 bases, with 21 bases lying between them.